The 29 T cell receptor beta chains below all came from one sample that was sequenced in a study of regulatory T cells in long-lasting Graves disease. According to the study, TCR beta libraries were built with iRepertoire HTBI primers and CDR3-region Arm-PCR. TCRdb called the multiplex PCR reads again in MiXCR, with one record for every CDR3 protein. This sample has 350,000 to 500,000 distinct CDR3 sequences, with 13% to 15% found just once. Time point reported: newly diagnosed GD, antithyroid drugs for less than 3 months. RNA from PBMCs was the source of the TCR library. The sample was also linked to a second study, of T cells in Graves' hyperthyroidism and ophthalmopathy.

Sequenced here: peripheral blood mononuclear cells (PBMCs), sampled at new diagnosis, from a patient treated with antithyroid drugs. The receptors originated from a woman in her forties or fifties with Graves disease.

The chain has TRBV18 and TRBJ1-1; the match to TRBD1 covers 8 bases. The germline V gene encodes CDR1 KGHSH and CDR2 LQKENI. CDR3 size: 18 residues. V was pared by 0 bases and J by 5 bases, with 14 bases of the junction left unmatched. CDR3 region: CASSPPTGRGLVGTEAFF. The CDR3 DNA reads TGTGCCAGCTCACCACCGACGGGCAGGGGGCTTGTTGGGACTGAAGCTTTCTTT. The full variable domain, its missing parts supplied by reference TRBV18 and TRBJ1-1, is NAGVMQNPRHLVRRRGQEARLRCSPMKGHSHVYWYRQLPEEGLKFMVYLQKENIIDESGMPKERFSAEFPKEGPSILRIQQVVRGDSAAYFCASSPPTGRGLVGTEAFFGQGTRLTVV.

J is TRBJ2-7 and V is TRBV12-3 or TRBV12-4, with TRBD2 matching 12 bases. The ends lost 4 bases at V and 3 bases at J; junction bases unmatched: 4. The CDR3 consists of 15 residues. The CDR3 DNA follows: TGTGCCAGCAGTTGGACACTAGCGGGAGGCTACGAGCAGTACTTC. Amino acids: CASSWTLAGGYEQYF.

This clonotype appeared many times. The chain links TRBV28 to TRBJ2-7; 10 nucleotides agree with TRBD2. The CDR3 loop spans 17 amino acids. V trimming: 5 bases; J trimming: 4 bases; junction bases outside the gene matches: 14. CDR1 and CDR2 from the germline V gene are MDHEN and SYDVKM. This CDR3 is CASSLFGGAGGGYEQYF. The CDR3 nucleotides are TGTGCCAGCAGTCTCTTCGGGGGAGCGGGAGGGGGGTACGAGCAGTACTTC. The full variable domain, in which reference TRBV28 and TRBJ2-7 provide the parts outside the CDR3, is DVKVTQSSRYLVKRTGEKVFLECVQDMDHENMFWYRQDPGLGLRLIYFSYDVKMKEKGDIPEGYSVSREKKERFSLILESASTNQTSMYLCASSLFGGAGGGYEQYFGPGTRLTVT.

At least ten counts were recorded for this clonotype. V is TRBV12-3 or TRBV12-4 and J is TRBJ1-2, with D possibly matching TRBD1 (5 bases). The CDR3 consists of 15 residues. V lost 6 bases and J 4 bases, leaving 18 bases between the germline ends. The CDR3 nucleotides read TGTGCCAGCAGGCCCGGGGGAGGTAGAAGCTATGGCTACACCTTC. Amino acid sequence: CASRPGGGRSYGYTF.

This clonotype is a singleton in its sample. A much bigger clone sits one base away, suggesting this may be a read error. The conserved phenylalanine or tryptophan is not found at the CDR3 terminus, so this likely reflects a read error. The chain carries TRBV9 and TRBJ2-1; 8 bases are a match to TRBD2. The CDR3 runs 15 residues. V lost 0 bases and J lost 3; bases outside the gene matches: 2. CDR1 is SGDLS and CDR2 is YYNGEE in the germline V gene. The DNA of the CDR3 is TGTGCCAGCAGCGTAGAGAGCGGGAGCTACAATGAGCAGTTCTGC. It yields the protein CASSVESGSYNEQFC.

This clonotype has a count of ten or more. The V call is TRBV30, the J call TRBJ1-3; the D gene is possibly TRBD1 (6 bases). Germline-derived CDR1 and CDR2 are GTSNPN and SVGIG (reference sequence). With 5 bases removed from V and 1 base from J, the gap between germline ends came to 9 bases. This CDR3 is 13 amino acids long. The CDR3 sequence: CAWAGASGNTIYF. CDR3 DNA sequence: TGTGCCTGGGCAGGGGCTTCTGGAAACACCATATATTTT.

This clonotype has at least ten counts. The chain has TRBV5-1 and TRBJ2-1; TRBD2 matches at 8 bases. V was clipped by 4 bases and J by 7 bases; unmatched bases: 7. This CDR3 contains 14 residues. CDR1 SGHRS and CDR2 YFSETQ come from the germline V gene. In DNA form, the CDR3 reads TGCGCCAGCAGCCAGGGACTAGTTACAAATGAGCAGTTCTTC. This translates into CASSQGLVTNEQFF. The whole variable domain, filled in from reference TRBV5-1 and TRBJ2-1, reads KAGVTQTPRYLIKTRGQQVTLSCSPISGHRSVSWYQQTPGQGLQFLFEYFSETQRNKGNFPGRFSGRQFSNSRSEMNVSTLELGDSALYLCASSQGLVTNEQFFGPGTRLTVL.

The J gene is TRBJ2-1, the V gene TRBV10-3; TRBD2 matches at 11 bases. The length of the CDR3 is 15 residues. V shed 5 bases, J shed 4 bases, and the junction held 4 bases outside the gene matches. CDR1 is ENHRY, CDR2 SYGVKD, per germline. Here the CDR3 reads CAISSLAGVYNEQFF. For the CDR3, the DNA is TGTGCCATCAGTTCACTAGCGGGAGTTTACAATGAGCAGTTCTTC.

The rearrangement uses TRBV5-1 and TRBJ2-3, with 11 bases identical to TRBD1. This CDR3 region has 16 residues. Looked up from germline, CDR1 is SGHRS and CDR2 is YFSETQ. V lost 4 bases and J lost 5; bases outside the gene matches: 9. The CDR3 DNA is TGCGCCAGCAGCAAACCTGGACAGGGGGCAAGAGATACGCAGTATTTT. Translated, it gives CASSKPGQGARDTQYF.

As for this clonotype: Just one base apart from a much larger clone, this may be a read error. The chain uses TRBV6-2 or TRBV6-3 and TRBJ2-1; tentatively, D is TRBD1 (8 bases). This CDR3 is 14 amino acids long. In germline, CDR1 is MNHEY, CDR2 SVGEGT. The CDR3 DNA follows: TGTGCCAGCAGCCCCATCAGGGGGCGGGAGACCCTGTACTTC. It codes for CASSPIRGRETLYF.

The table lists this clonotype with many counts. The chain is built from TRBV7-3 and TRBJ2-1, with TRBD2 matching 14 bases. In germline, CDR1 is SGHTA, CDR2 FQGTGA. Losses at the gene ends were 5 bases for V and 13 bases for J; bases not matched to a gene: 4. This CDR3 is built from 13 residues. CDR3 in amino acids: CASSQGLAGEQFF. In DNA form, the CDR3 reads TGTGCCAGCAGCCAGGGACTAGCGGGGGAACAGTTCTTC.

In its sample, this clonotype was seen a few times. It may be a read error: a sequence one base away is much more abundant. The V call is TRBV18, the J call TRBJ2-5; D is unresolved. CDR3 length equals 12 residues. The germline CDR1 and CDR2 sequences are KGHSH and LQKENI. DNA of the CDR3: TGTGCCGGCTCACCACCGTCAGAGACCCAGTACTTC. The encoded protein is CAGSPPSETQYF.

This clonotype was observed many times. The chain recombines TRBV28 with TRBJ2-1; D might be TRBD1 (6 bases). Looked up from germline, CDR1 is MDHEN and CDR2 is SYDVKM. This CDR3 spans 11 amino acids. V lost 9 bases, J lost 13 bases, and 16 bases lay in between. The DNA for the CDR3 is TGTGCCAGTCCGGGACACCCCGTACAGTTCTTC. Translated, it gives CASPGHPVQFF.

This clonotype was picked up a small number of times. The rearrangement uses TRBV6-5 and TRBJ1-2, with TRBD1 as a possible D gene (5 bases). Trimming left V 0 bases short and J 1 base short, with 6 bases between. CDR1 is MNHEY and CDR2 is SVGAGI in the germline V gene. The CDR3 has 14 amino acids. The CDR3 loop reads CASSYSRDNYGYTF. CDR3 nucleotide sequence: TGTGCCAGCAGTTACTCCAGGGATAACTATGGCTACACCTTC.

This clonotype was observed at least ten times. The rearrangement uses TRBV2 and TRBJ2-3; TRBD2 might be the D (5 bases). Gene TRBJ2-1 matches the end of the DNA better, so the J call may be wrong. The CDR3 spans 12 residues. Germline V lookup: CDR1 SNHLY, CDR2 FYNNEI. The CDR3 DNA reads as TGTGCCAGCAGGGATAACGCTCTAGCGCAGTTCTTC. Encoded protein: CASRDNALAQFF.

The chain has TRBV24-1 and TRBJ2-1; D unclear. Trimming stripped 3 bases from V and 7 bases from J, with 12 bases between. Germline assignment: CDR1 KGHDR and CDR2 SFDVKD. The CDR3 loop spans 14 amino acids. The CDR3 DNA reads TGTGCCACCAGTGATCCACCATCACTGAATGAGCAGTTCTTC. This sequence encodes CATSDPPSLNEQFF.

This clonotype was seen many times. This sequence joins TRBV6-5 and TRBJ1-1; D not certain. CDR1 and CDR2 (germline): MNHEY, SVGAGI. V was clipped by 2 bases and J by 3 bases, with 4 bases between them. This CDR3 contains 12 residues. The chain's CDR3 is CASSYVDTEAFF. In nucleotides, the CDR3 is TGTGCCAGCAGTTACGTCGACACTGAAGCTTTCTTT.

This CDR3 reads CASKNRVRTGELFF. CDR3 in DNA: TGTGCCAGCAAGAACAGGGTTCGCACCGGGGAGCTGTTTTTT. The V call is TRBV2, the J call TRBJ2-2; tentatively, D is TRBD1 (6 bases). Germline values: CDR1 SNHLY, CDR2 FYNNEI. This CDR3 is built from 14 residues. Trimming took off 7 bases at V and 4 bases at J, with 13 bases between the two ends. Full variable domain (outside the CDR3, taken from reference TRBV2 and TRBJ2-2): EPEVTQTPSHQVTQMGQEVILRCVPISNHLYFYWYRQILGQKVEFLVSFYNNEISEKSEIFDDQFSVERPDGSNFTLKIRSTKLEDSAMYFCASKNRVRTGELFFGEGSRLTVL.

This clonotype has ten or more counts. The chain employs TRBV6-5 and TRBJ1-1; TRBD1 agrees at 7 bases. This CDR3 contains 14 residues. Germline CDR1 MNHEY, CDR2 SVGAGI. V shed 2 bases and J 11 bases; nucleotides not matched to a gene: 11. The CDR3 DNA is TGTGCCAGCAGTTACAGTGACAGGGCCCTTTATGCTTTCTTT. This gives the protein CASSYSDRALYAFF.

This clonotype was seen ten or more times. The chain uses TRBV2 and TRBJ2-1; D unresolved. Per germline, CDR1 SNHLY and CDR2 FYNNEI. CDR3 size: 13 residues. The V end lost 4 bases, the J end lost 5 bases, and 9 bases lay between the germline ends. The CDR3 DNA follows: TGTGCCAGCAGTGTTGACCACGACAATGAGCAGTTCTTC. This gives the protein CASSVDHDNEQFF.

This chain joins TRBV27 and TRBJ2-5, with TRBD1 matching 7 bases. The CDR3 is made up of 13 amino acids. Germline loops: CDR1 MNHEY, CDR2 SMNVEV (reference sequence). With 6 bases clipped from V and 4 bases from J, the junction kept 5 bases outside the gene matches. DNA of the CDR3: TGTGCCAGCAGACAGACAGGGATAGAGACCCAGTACTTC. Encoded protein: CASRQTGIETQYF.

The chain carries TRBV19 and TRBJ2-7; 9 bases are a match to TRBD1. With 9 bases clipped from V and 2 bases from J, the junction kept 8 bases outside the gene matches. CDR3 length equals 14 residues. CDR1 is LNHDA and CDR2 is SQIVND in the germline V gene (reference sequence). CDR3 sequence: CASEQGQGTYEQYF. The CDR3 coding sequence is TGTGCCAGCGAGCAGGGACAGGGAACCTACGAGCAGTACTTC.

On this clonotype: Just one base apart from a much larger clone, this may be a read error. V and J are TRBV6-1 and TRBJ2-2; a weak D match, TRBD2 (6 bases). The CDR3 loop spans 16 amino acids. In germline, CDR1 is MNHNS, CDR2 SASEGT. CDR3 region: CASSDRDSINTGELLF. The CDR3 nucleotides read TGTGCCAGCAGCGACCGGGACTCAATTAACACCGGGGAGCTGTTATTT.

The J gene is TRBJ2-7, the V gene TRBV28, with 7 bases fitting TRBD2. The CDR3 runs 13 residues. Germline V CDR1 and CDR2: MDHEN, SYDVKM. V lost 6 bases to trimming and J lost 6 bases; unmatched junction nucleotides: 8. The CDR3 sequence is CASSSSGGVEQYF. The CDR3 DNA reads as TGTGCCAGCAGCTCCTCGGGGGGTGTCGAGCAGTACTTC.

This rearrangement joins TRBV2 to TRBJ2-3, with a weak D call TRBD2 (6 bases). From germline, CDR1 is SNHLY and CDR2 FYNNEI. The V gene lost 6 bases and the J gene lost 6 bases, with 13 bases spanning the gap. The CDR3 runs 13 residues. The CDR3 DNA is TGTGCCAGCAGCCAGGAGGGTACGGATACGCAGTATTTT. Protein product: CASSQEGTDTQYF.

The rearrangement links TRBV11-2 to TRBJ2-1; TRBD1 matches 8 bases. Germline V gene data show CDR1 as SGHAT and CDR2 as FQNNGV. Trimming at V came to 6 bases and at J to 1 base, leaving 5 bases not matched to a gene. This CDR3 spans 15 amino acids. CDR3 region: CASSSQGESYNEQFF. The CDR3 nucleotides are TGTGCCAGCAGTTCACAGGGGGAGTCCTACAATGAGCAGTTCTTC.

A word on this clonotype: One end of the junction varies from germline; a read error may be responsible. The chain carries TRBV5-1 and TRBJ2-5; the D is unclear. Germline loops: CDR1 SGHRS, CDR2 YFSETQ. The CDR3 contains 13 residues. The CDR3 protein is CASSLGGQEAQYF. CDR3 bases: TGCGCCAGCAGCTTGGGAGGTCAAGAGGCCCAGTACTTC.

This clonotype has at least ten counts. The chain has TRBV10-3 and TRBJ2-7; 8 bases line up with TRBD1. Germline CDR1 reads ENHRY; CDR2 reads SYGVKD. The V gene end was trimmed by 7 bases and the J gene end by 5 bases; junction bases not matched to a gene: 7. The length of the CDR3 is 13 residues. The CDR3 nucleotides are TGTGCCATCACCGGACAGGGCGTACACGAGCAGTACTTC. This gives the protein CAITGQGVHEQYF.

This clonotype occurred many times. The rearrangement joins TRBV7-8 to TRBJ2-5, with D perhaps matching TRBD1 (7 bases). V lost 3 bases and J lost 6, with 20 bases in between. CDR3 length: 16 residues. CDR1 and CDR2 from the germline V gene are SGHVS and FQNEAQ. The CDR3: CASSLEGALRGKTQYF. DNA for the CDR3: TGTGCCAGCAGCTTGGAGGGGGCCCTCCGGGGGAAGACCCAGTACTTC.